This note documents a single TCR beta chain sequence. Its antigen is not known. These data come from a study of radiotherapy plus CTLA-4 blockade in lung cancer. Turning to the study itself: Disease control was achieved by 31% of patients, and objective responses by about 19%.

Lung cancer patients with chemo-refractory metastatic non-small-cell disease were given focal radiation plus CTLA-4 blockade with ipilimumab. The germline V gene encodes CDR1 SNHLY and CDR2 FYNNEI. The CDR3 covers 15 residues. Deletions cut 6 bases from V and 2 bases from J, with 11 bases between. The method was immunoSEQ multiplex PCR; TCRdb's version includes in-frame clones alone and lacks a portion of them. This sample has 34,000 or so clones; around 75% occur once, and the top ten carry roughly 13%. General study results and limits: Dynamics of early blood T cell clones, together with interferon-beta, were reportedly the best predictors of response. Radiotherapy was combined with ipilimumab, and tumor-derived TCR clones then expanded in blood.

The chain carries TRBV2 and TRBJ1-6; no clear D gene. The material was peripheral blood, obtained from a patient treated with radiotherapy plus ipilimumab. The receptor was derived from a human donor with non-small cell lung cancer that progressed on radiotherapy plus ipilimumab. CDR3 loop: CASSESRPYNSPLHF. The CDR3 nucleotides read TGTGCCAGCAGCGAAAGCAGGCCCTATAATTCACCCCTCCACTTT.